This T cell receptor (beta chain) was sequenced in a study of T cell repertoires in urothelial bladder cancer (dated by TCRdb to the late 2010s). About the investigation overall: Of the roughly twelve resected lesions, three were clinical stage cT0, three were cTa, three were cT1, and three were cT2 or greater. TCR repertoire clonality in bladder tumors was compared with TCR repertoire clonality in benign bladder inflammation. About twelve patients with bladder lesions who were undergoing transurethral resection were prospectively identified. Roughly eleven resected bladder lesions were studied, comprising urothelial carcinoma (UC+) and benign (UC-) specimens.

The immunoSEQ assay was used to sequence the CDR3 region of the TCR beta chain. The paper's processing steps were these. For each specimen, the T-cell fraction, clonal dominance, and maximum TCR clone frequency were calculated. This immuneACCESS table, as held by TCRdb, lists in-frame sequences with V and J called but not all clones. Of the missing ones, under half trace to an unresolved V gene in checked studies; the others have no known cause. D and trimming come from the DNA, and the V and J calls and clone size come from that table. The sample records about 13,000 clones, around two thirds of which are singletons. The ten largest clones represent 8.9% of the sample. Note on this clone: Its binding antigen is unknown. No much larger clonotype is one base removed from it; base qualities were not supplied.

According to the germline V gene, CDR1 reads SGHTA and CDR2 reads FQGNSA. The CDR3 has 14 amino acids, counting the end cysteine and phenylalanine. Just the 42-base CDR3 DNA is kept, in frame starting at base 1. V and J lose 5 bases and 2 bases, and a span of 13 bases separates them. The paper's findings and limits, for the study overall: Carcinoma specimens had a median tumor infiltrating lymphocyte percentage of roughly 2%, while benign specimens had a median of about 12%. In carcinoma specimens, up to about 17% of infiltrating lymphocytes were accounted for by a single T-cell clone, compared with roughly 2% in benign specimens. Urothelial carcinoma specimens had fewer T cells than benign specimens, with medians of 5,569 and 25,872.

At transurethral resection, specimens of the bladder lesions were collected and then stored at -80C. DNA was isolated from bladder specimens obtained during transurethral resection. Sequencing used tumor-infiltrating cells from bladder cancer. The chain is assembled from TRBV7-2 and TRBJ2-7; the D gene is unclear. This sequence was found in a human donor with urothelial carcinoma. CDR3 region: CASSARRATYEQYF. The DNA sequence reads TGTGCCAGCAGCGCTCGACGGGCAACCTACGAGCAGTACTTC.